This TCR beta chain was documented in a study of cytomegalovirus exposure and HLA in healthy donors. PCR primers comprised 60 Vbeta and 13 Jbeta primers. The protocol was immunoSEQ multiplex PCR, while the TCRdb copy is restricted to in-frame clones and leaves out a portion. Found here are 160,000 or so clones, almost 80% of them singletons; the top ten hold 1.1% to 1.5%. As concerns this clone: As yet, its antigen is unknown.

Study results and limitations: The study listed some 160 cytomegalovirus-associated TCR beta chains. For presence/absence analyses, sequencing depth was assumed to be roughly uniform across donors. Reports credit the classifier with highly specific, highly sensitive diagnosis of cytomegalovirus status. In an earlier analysis, productive rearrangement rates for most beta V segments clustered near 90% or 30%.

Trimming removed 5 bases at V and 3 bases at J, with 17 bases between. This CDR3 comprises 16 residues. Germline loops: CDR1 SNHLY, CDR2 FYNNEI. J is TRBJ1-5 and V is TRBV2; D is undetermined. The sequenced sample was PBMCs. The receptor comes from a male donor in good health and CMV-seronegative. CDR3 protein: CASSQLRFSDNQPQHF. The DNA for the CDR3 is TGTGCCAGCAGTCAACTTAGGTTCAGCGACAATCAGCCCCAGCATTTT. Together with reference TRBV2 and TRBJ1-5, the CDR3 gives the full variable domain: EPEVTQTPSHQVTQMGQEVILRCVPISNHLYFYWYRQILGQKVEFLVSFYNNEISEKSEIFDDQFSVERPDGSNFTLKIRSTKLEDSAMYFCASSQLRFSDNQPQHFGDGTRLSIL.